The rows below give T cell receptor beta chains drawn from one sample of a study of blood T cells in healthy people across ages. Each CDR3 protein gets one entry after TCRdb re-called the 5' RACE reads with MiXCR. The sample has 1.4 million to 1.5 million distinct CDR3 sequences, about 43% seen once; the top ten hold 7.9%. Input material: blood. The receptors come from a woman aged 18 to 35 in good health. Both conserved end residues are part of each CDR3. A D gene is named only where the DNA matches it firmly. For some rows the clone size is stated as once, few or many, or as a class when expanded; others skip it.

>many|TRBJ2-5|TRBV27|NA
CASSAREGETQYF
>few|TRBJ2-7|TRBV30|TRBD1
CASWRDRGFYEQYF
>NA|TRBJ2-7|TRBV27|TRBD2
CASSSGLAGAIYNEQYF
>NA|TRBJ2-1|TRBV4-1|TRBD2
CASSQDRTSGGAEQFF
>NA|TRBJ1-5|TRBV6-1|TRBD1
CASSPDRVYSQPQHF
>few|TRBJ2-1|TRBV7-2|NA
CASTVDTYNEQFF
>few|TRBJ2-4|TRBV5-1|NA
CASSLEQGSKNIQYF
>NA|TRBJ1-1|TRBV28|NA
CASLGPGPSNTEAFF
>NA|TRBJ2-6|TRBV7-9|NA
CASSPGPSGANVLTF
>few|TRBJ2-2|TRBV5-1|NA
CASSWSPRVSTGELFF
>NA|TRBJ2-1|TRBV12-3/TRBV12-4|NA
CASREPWGNEQFF
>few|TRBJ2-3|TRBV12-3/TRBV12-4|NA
CASSPRLFSDGDTQYF
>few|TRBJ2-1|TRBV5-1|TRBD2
CASSLRTSGREHNEQFF
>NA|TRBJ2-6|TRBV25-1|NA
CASREGPGNSGANVMTF
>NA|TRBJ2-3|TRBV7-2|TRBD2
CASSQQRGGTTDTQYF
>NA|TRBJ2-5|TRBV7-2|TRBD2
CASSSGLAGRETQYF